The following is a TCR beta chain sequence with its context. Its matching antigen is unknown. This sample is part of a study of cytomegalovirus exposure and HLA in healthy donors. Looking at the study overall: Early released data had 65 million to 100 million unique TCRs, all coming from HLA-typed donors. Findings of the study overall: Analysis was carried out at a later point, and it linked a missense DCLRE1C variant to TCR beta V- and J-gene trimming. Among the sequence variants, a highly shared cluster was likely an artifact of sequencing.

Despite likely unrecorded immune exposures, the donors were nominally healthy at the time of sampling. V was clipped by 3 bases and J by 4 bases, with 14 bases between them. The germline CDR1 and CDR2 sequences are SGHNT and YYREEE (reference sequence). This CDR3 region has 15 residues. The PCR contained 60 Vbeta and 13 Jbeta primers. Assay used: immunoSEQ multiplex PCR; TCRdb lists only in-frame clones, some missing. The data show approximately 110,000 clones, and the top ten clones hold 2.2%. The chain links TRBV5-4 to TRBJ1-3; D is ambiguous. This clonotype originated in a man aged 40-50 years in good health and CMV-seronegative. Specimen: PBMCs. The CDR3 loop reads CASSYGASPGNTIYF. CDR3 in DNA: TGTGCCAGCAGCTATGGCGCTAGTCCGGGAAACACCATATATTTT.